This note documents a single TCR beta chain sequence. These data belong to a study of T cells in women clearing cervical HPV infection. Clones were read by immunoSEQ multiplex PCR, and TCRdb kept only the in-frame ones, dropping some. Its table records 25,000 to 35,000 clones. The source of this sequence is a woman between 18 and 70 years old with a cervical HPV16 infection that either progressed to CIN3+ or cleared (not recorded which). The sample taken for sequencing was blood buffy coat.

This chain's CDR3 is CASSFTPGEKLFF. CDR3 bases read: TGTGCCAGCAGCTTCACGCCGGGGGAAAAG. The chain uses TRBV7-2 and TRBJ2-2; maybe TRBD2 (6 bases). The CDR3 end falls 3 residues outside the read, so it is completed with the germline J gene. This CDR3 has 13 amino acids. In germline, CDR1 is SGHTA, CDR2 FQGNSA.